This TCR beta chain derives from a study of regulatory T cells in long-lasting Graves disease. The time point denotes: persistent/refractory GD, antithyroid drugs over 5 years with positive TRAb. PBMC RNA served as the TCR library source. V lost 7 bases and J 3 bases, leaving 7 bases between the germline ends. There are 13 residues in the CDR3. Germline loops: CDR1 SNHLY, CDR2 FYNNEI. The authors built TCR beta libraries using iRepertoire HTBI primers and Arm-PCR of CDR3 regions. From the multiplex PCR reads, TCRdb called clonotypes with MiXCR, one entry per CDR3 protein. Counted here are about 460,000 distinct CDR3 sequences, around a fifth occurring once; the ten biggest clones make up roughly 13%.

The rearrangement joins TRBV2 to TRBJ1-6; D gene ambiguous. This sequence originates from a female donor with Graves disease. This material consisted of peripheral blood mononuclear cells (PBMCs), taken when the disease was refractory, from a patient treated with antithyroid drugs. Written as DNA, the CDR3 is TGTGCCAGCAAGAGGGACTATAATTCACCCCTCCACTTT. Translated: CASKRDYNSPLHF. Drawing the rest from reference TRBV2 and TRBJ1-6, the complete variable domain is EPEVTQTPSHQVTQMGQEVILRCVPISNHLYFYWYRQILGQKVEFLVSFYNNEISEKSEIFDDQFSVERPDGSNFTLKIRSTKLEDSAMYFCASKRDYNSPLHFGNGTRLTVT.